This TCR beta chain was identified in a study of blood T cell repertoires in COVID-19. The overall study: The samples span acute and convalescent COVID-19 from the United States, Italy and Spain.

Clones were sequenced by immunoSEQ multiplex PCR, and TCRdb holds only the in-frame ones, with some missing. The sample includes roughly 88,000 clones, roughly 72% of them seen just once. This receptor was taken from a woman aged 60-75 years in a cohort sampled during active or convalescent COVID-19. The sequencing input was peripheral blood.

CDR3 in DNA: TGTGCCAGCAACCCGGACAGGGGTATGGCCCAGCATTTT. This sequence encodes CASNPDRGMAQHF. The gene calls are TRBV6-6 and TRBJ1-5, with 9 bases identical to TRBD1. The CDR3 totals 13 residues. CDR1 and CDR2 (germline): MNHNY, SVGAGI (reference sequence). V was clipped by 7 bases and J by 11 bases; unmatched bases: 9.